This T cell receptor (beta chain) emerged from a study of CD8 T cell repertoires and HIV-1 epitope variants. For the study at large: Twenty-five autologous and known Gag and Nef epitope variant peptides each stimulated T cells separately. Controls were a CMV, EBV and flu pool, Ebola AY9, and no peptide.

Concerning this clone: Antigen unknown.

J was trimmed by 1 base and V by 5 bases; bases with no gene match: 6. The germline CDR1 and CDR2 sequences are MDHEN and SYDVKM. The CDR3 runs to 15 residues. Method: immunoSEQ multiplex PCR; TCRdb's copy keeps in-frame clones and lacks some. The sample holds 4,000 to 5,500 clones, 66% seen once. The receptor was isolated from a male donor with HIV. The chain recombines TRBV28 with TRBJ2-3; 7 bases agree with TRBD2. The sample comprised cultured CD8+ T cells derived from PBMCs. The CDR3 region is CASSLLALRTDTQYF. The CDR3 DNA is TGTGCCAGCAGTCTACTAGCGCTTCGCACAGATACGCAGTATTTT.